This TCR beta chain was identified during a study of blood T cell repertoires in COVID-19. The CDR3 extends over 17 amino acids. From germline, CDR1 is MDHEN and CDR2 SYDVKM. V shed 5 bases and J 7 bases; nucleotides not matched to a gene: 17. The method was immunoSEQ multiplex PCR; TCRdb's version includes in-frame clones alone and lacks a portion of them. Of over 85,000 clones in the sample, 85% to 90% were seen once. The sequence was collected from a woman older than 75 with active COVID-19. The V gene is TRBV28, the J gene TRBJ2-7; 10 nucleotides align to TRBD1. Specimen: peripheral blood. CDR3 protein: CASSQTIGTGASLEQYF. The CDR3 DNA reads as TGTGCCAGCAGTCAAACCATCGGGACAGGGGCGTCTCTGGAGCAGTACTTC. The full variable domain, with the rest looked up from reference TRBV28 and TRBJ2-7, is DVKVTQSSRYLVKRTGEKVFLECVQDMDHENMFWYRQDPGLGLRLIYFSYDVKMKEKGDIPEGYSVSREKKERFSLILESASTNQTSMYLCASSQTIGTGASLEQYFGPGTRLTVT.